Below, 29 T cell receptor beta chains from the same sample are listed, as sequenced in a study of cytomegalovirus exposure and HLA in healthy donors. Assay used: immunoSEQ multiplex PCR; TCRdb lists only in-frame clones, some missing. The sample comprises fewer than 400,000 clones, 70% to 90% of which are singletons, and approximately 0.96% rests with the top ten. The sample consisted of PBMCs. These receptors all come from a man younger than 45 in good health and CMV-seronegative.

This chain uses TRBV19 with TRBJ2-1; TRBD1 aligns across 8 bases. This CDR3 comprises 18 residues. After removal of 3 bases from V and 7 bases from J, the junction contained 17 bases not matched to a gene. Germline V gene lookup returns CDR1 LNHDA and CDR2 SQIVND (reference sequence). This chain's CDR3 is CASSMGSTGGLEGNEQFF. In nucleotides, the CDR3 is TGTGCCAGTAGTATGGGGAGTACAGGGGGATTAGAGGGAAATGAGCAGTTCTTC.

The V call is TRBV27, the J call TRBJ2-3; D perhaps matches TRBD2 (6 bases). The V gene lost 6 bases and the J gene lost 6 bases, with 25 bases spanning the gap. The CDR3 runs to 17 residues. CDR1 MNHEY and CDR2 SMNVEV come from the germline V gene (reference sequence). CDR3 amino acids: CASRLLNPTGVADTQYF. The CDR3 nucleotides are TGTGCCAGCAGGCTCCTTAACCCTACGGGGGTTGCGGATACGCAGTATTTT.

The V gene is TRBV6-6, the J gene TRBJ2-3, with 9 bases identical to TRBD1. J was trimmed by 4 bases and V by 6 bases; bases with no gene match: 8. The CDR3 totals 15 residues. The germline CDR1 and CDR2 sequences are MNHNY and SVGAGI (reference sequence). The CDR3 DNA reads as TGTGCCAGCAGAAGAGGACAGGGGTGGGCAGATACGCAGTATTTT. Residues: CASRRGQGWADTQYF.

The chain links TRBV7-2 to TRBJ2-2; the match to TRBD1 covers 7 bases. The trim removed 11 bases at V and 5 bases at J, leaving 8 bases unmatched. Germline-derived CDR1 and CDR2 are SGHTA and FQGNSA. There are 13 residues in the CDR3. CDR3 sequence: CAGQDRRTGELFF. In DNA, the CDR3 is TGTGCCGGACAGGACAGACGGACCGGGGAGCTGTTTTTT.

The chain carries TRBV29-1 and TRBJ1-1; 7 nucleotides agree with TRBD1. Germline CDR1 and CDR2: SQVTM and ANQGSEA. The length of the CDR3 is 13 residues. V lost 5 bases, J lost 3 bases, and 6 bases stayed unmatched. The CDR3 DNA reads as TGCAGCGTTCAAACAGGGGTGGACACTGAAGCTTTCTTT. Protein sequence: CSVQTGVDTEAFF.

This chain connects TRBV10-3 to TRBJ1-1; no clear D gene. Per germline, CDR1 ENHRY and CDR2 SYGVKD. The CDR3 is made up of 14 amino acids. Trimming took off 5 bases at V and 0 bases at J, with 10 bases between the two ends. CDR3 nucleotides: TGTGCCATCAGTAGACGGGGAATGAACACTGAAGCTTTCTTT. Protein sequence: CAISRRGMNTEAFF.

V is TRBV11-2 and J is TRBJ2-5, with 8 bases that match TRBD1. The CDR3 is made up of 14 amino acids. In germline, CDR1 is SGHAT, CDR2 FQNNGV. With V trimmed by 6 bases and J by 5 bases, 8 bases remained unmatched. The CDR3 spells CASRVDREHETQYF. Written as DNA, the CDR3 is TGTGCCAGCAGGGTGGACAGGGAGCATGAGACCCAGTACTTC.

Note on this clone: Other DNA sequences in this sample translate to the same CDR3. V is TRBV5-1 and J is TRBJ2-1; a weak D match, TRBD1 (6 bases). V was trimmed by 3 bases and J by 0 bases, leaving 10 bases between them. CDR3 size: 15 residues. CDR1 is SGHRS and CDR2 is YFSETQ in the germline V gene. CDR3: CASSWTDSSYNEQFF. CDR3 sequence (DNA): TGCGCCAGCAGCTGGACGGACAGCTCCTACAATGAGCAGTTCTTC.

This clone appeared a few times. The V gene is TRBV19, the J gene TRBJ2-1, with a possible D match to TRBD1 (5 bases). Germline CDR1 is LNHDA and CDR2 is SQIVND (reference sequence). The CDR3 runs 14 residues. V dropped 5 bases and J dropped 3 bases, with 11 bases sitting between them. The CDR3 DNA reads TGTGCCAGTAGTCTAAATACAGGCTACAATGAGCAGTTCTTC. Residues: CASSLNTGYNEQFF.

The rearrangement links TRBV19 to TRBJ1-1, with D hard to call. Trimming stripped 5 bases from V and 10 bases from J, with 17 bases between. CDR1 is LNHDA and CDR2 is SQIVND in the germline V gene (reference sequence). This CDR3 comprises 13 residues. CDR3 sequence: CASSGQANLAAFF. CDR3 DNA: TGTGCCAGTAGTGGTCAGGCCAACTTGGCAGCTTTCTTT.

The CDR3 coding sequence is TGCGCCAGCAGCCGGCAGGAGGGGGCAACTGAAGCTTTCTTT. Its translation is CASSRQEGATEAFF. The chain couples TRBV5-1 to TRBJ1-1, with 7 nucleotides matching TRBD1. V lost 4 bases and J lost 5; bases outside the gene matches: 8. Germline CDR1 SGHRS, CDR2 YFSETQ. The CDR3 is made up of 14 amino acids.

The genes are TRBV9 and TRBJ2-2, with 9 positions matching TRBD2. The length of the CDR3 is 17 residues. J lost 3 bases, V lost 1 base, and 7 bases had no gene match. Germline CDR1 and CDR2: SGDLS and YYNGEE. The CDR3 region is CASSVSVAGGHTGELFF. The CDR3 DNA reads TGTGCCAGCAGCGTATCCGTCGCGGGGGGGCACACCGGGGAGCTGTTTTTT. The full variable domain, in which reference TRBV9 and TRBJ2-2 provide the parts outside the CDR3, is DSGVTQTPKHLITATGQRVTLRCSPRSGDLSVYWYQQSLDQGLQFLIQYYNGEERAKGNILERFSAQQFPDLHSELNLSSLELGDSALYFCASSVSVAGGHTGELFFGEGSRLTVL.

The gene calls are TRBV5-1 and TRBJ2-7; tentative D call: TRBD2 (6 bases). CDR1 and CDR2 (germline): SGHRS, YFSETQ. The CDR3 consists of 12 residues. The V and J ends lost 3 bases and 6 bases respectively, with 10 bases between them. CDR3 in DNA: TGCGCCAGCAGCTCGCAGGGAGGCGAGCAGTACTTC. Translated: CASSSQGGEQYF.

V is TRBV11-2 and J is TRBJ2-5; D is possibly TRBD1 (5 bases). Trimming stripped 1 base from V and 1 base from J, with 10 bases between. CDR1 is SGHAT and CDR2 is FQNNGV in the germline V gene. The CDR3 sequence is 15 residues long. CDR3 sequence reads: CASSLGGTVQETQYF. CDR3 nucleotide sequence: TGTGCCAGCAGCTTAGGGGGCACCGTCCAAGAGACCCAGTACTTC.

V is TRBV11-2 and J is TRBJ2-7; D is possibly TRBD2 (5 bases). V gave up 0 bases and J gave up 1 base, with 10 bases separating them. The CDR3 is 15 amino acids. CDR1 is SGHAT, CDR2 FQNNGV, per germline. CDR3 in amino acids: CASSLERPGSYEQYF. The CDR3 DNA is TGTGCCAGCAGCTTAGAAAGGCCGGGGTCCTACGAGCAGTACTTC.

The rearrangement joins TRBV2 to TRBJ2-3; 9 bases agree with TRBD1. Germline-derived CDR1 and CDR2 are SNHLY and FYNNEI. This CDR3 has 14 residues. V lost 4 bases and J lost 4; bases outside the gene matches: 3. The CDR3 nucleotides read TGTGCCAGCAGTGCGGACAGGGGCCCAGATACGCAGTATTTT. Encoded protein: CASSADRGPDTQYF.

This sequence joins TRBV30 and TRBJ1-6; D remains ambiguous. There are 14 residues in the CDR3. Germline V gene data show CDR1 as GTSNPN and CDR2 as SVGIG (reference sequence). Trimming stripped 5 bases from V and 5 bases from J, with 13 bases between. CDR3 residues: CAWYRGGNNSPLHF. The CDR3 bases are TGTGCCTGGTATCGGGGTGGGAATAATTCACCCCTCCACTTT.

DNA of the CDR3: TGTGCCATCAGTGAGTCGGGGACAGGGATCGATGGCTACACCTTC. Translation gives CAISESGTGIDGYTF. The chain uses TRBV10-3 and TRBJ1-2; 9 positions match TRBD1. V dropped 0 bases and J dropped 6; count of bases not matched to a gene: 5. Germline-derived CDR1 and CDR2 are ENHRY and SYGVKD. CDR3 length: 15 residues.

The CDR3 sequence is CASSLHVQGSTEQYF. CDR3 in DNA: TGTGCCAGCAGCTTACATGTCCAGGGCTCAACCGAGCAGTACTTC. The chain joins TRBV11-2 to TRBJ2-7, with a tentative D call TRBD1 (5 bases). Per germline, CDR1 SGHAT and CDR2 FQNNGV. This CDR3 is built from 15 residues. V was cut by 2 bases and J by 6 bases, with 17 bases left in between.

The chain is built from TRBV5-4 and TRBJ1-1; D not resolved. The CDR3 extends over 14 amino acids. Germline CDR1 is SGHNT and CDR2 is YYREEE (reference sequence). V was trimmed by 4 bases and J by 5 bases, leaving 15 bases between them. The DNA of the CDR3 is TGTGCCAGCAGCCGAATCGATCGAGGGACTGAAGCTTTCTTT. It specifies CASSRIDRGTEAFF.

A single count supports this clone. The genes are TRBV7-6 and TRBJ2-1, with D perhaps TRBD2 (6 bases). This CDR3 comprises 14 residues. Trimming removed 0 bases from V and 7 bases from J, with 10 bases in between. CDR1 and CDR2 (germline): SGHVS, FNYEAQ. The CDR3 sequence is CASSLAGGGNEQFF. In DNA form, the CDR3 reads TGTGCCAGCAGCTTAGCGGGGGGTGGGAATGAGCAGTTCTTC. The full variable domain, completed using reference TRBV7-6 and TRBJ2-1, is GAGVSQSPRYKVTKRGQDVALRCDPISGHVSLYWYRQALGQGPEFLTYFNYEAQQDKSGLPNDRFSAERPEGSISTLTIQRTEQRDSAMYRCASSLAGGGNEQFFGPGTRLTVL.

The chain couples TRBV7-9 to TRBJ1-1; no definite D call. V shed 5 bases and J shed 6 bases, with 10 bases lying between them. Germline CDR1 reads SEHNR; CDR2 reads FQNEAQ (reference sequence). The CDR3 has 12 amino acids. The CDR3 coding sequence is TGTGCCAGCAGCGAAGACGGGTCTGAAGCTTTCTTT. Translating it yields CASSEDGSEAFF.

This chain links TRBV14 with TRBJ2-7; 8 bases line up with TRBD2. From germline, CDR1 is SGHDN and CDR2 FVKESK. The ends lost 4 bases at V and 5 bases at J; junction bases unmatched: 4. The CDR3 loop spans 13 amino acids. The CDR3 sequence is CASSPAGGHEQYF. The CDR3 DNA follows: TGTGCCAGCAGCCCTGCGGGGGGCCACGAGCAGTACTTC.

The rearrangement links TRBV27 to TRBJ1-3, with 7 bases fitting TRBD1. Germline CDR1 and CDR2: MNHEY and SMNVEV (reference sequence). The CDR3 is 16 amino acids. Trimming took 3 bases from V and 1 from J; bases not matched to a gene: 6. CDR3 in amino acids: CASSFTGDWSGNTIYF. DNA for the CDR3: TGTGCCAGCAGTTTCACAGGGGATTGGTCTGGAAACACCATATATTTT.

This chain joins TRBV19 and TRBJ2-3; D is unclear. V lost 4 bases, J lost 3 bases, and 17 bases lay in between. CDR1 and CDR2 from the germline V gene are LNHDA and SQIVND (reference sequence). The CDR3 spans 16 residues. In nucleotides, the CDR3 is TGTGCCAGTAGTACCCTGACCACCATGCGGACAGATACGCAGTATTTT. Translating it yields CASSTLTTMRTDTQYF. Supplemented by reference TRBV19 and TRBJ2-3, the full variable domain reads DGGITQSPKYLFRKEGQNVTLSCEQNLNHDAMYWYRQDPGQGLRLIYYSQIVNDFQKGDIAEGYSVSREKKESFPLTVTSAQKNPTAFYLCASSTLTTMRTDTQYFGPGTRLTVL.

This chain connects TRBV5-4 to TRBJ2-3; 14 positions match TRBD2. Unmatched junction bases numbered 8, after V lost 3 bases and J lost 5 bases. The V gene's germline CDR1 is SGHNT and CDR2 YYREEE (reference sequence). The CDR3 runs to 17 residues. CDR3 bases: TGTGCCAGCAGCTGGGGACTAGCGGGGGCCAAGATAGATACGCAGTATTTT. Amino acid sequence: CASSWGLAGAKIDTQYF.

This clone was counted a single time. The V gene is TRBV5-1, the J gene TRBJ1-1, with D tentatively TRBD1 (5 bases). This CDR3 has 20 amino acids. Germline-derived CDR1 and CDR2 are SGHRS and YFSETQ. V was cut by 0 bases and J by 1 base, with 25 bases left in between. In DNA, the CDR3 is TGCGCCAGCAGCTTGGTACTAACCTCAAACAGCGAAAGGGGGAACACTGAAGCTTTCTTT. Protein: CASSLVLTSNSERGNTEAFF.

The rearrangement links TRBV11-2 to TRBJ2-5; the D gene is possibly TRBD1 (5 bases). The CDR3 has 13 residues. The V gene's germline CDR1 is SGHAT and CDR2 FQNNGV. V was trimmed by 5 bases and J by 0 bases, leaving 7 bases between them. CDR3 bases: TGTGCCAGCAGCAGACAGTACCAAGAGACCCAGTACTTC. Amino acid sequence: CASSRQYQETQYF.

This chain joins TRBV5-6 and TRBJ1-1; no reliable D call. V lost 0 bases, J lost 2 bases, and 14 bases lay in between. The CDR3 has 16 amino acids. Germline CDR1 and CDR2: SGHDT and YYEEEE. The CDR3 nucleotides are TGTGCCAGCAGCTTGGGTCGGTGGAGCTTCAACACTGAAGCTTTCTTT. Its protein is CASSLGRWSFNTEAFF. Using reference TRBV5-6 and TRBJ1-1 for the parts outside the CDR3, the full variable domain is DAGVTQSPTHLIKTRGQQVTLRCSPKSGHDTVSWYQQALGQGPQFIFQYYEEEERQRGNFPDRFSGHQFPNYSSELNVNALLLGDSALYLCASSLGRWSFNTEAFFGQGTRLTVV.